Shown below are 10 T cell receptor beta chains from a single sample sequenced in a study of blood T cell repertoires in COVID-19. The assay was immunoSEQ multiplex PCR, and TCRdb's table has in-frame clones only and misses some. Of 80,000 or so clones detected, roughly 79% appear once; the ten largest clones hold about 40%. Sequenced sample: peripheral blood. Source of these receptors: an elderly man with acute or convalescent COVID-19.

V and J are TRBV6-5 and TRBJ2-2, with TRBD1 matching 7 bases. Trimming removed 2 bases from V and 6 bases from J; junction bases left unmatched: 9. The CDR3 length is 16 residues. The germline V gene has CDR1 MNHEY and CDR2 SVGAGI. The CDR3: CASSYRGQIGSGELFF. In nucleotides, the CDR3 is TGTGCCAGCAGTTACAGGGGGCAGATAGGGTCCGGGGAGCTGTTTTTT.

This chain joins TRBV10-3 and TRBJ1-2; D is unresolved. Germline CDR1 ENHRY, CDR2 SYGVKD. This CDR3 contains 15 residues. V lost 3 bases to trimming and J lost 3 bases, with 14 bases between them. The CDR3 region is CAISEEAGVDYGYTF. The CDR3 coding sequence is TGTGCCATCAGTGAAGAGGCCGGAGTGGACTATGGCTACACCTTC.

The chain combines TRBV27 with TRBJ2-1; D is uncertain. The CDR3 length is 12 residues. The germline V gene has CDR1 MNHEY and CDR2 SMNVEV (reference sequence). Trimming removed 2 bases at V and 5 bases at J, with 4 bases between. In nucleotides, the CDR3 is TGTGCCAGCAGTTTAATCAACAATGAGCAGTTCTTC. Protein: CASSLINNEQFF.

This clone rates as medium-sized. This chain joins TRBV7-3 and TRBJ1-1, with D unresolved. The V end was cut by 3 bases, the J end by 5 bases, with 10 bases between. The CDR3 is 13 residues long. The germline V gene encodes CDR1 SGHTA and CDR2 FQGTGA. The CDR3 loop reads CASSFKRETEAFF. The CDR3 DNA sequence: TGTGCCAGCAGCTTTAAGAGGGAGACTGAAGCTTTCTTT.

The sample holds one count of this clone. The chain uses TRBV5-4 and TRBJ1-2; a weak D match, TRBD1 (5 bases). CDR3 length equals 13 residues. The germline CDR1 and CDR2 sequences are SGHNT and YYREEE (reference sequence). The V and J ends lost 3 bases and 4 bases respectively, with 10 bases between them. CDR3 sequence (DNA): TGTGCCAGCAGCTCGACAGCGATCTATGGCTACACCTTC. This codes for CASSSTAIYGYTF. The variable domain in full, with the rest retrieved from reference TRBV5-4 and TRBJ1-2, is ETGVTQSPTHLIKTRGQQVTLRCSSQSGHNTVSWYQQALGQGPQFIFQYYREEENGRGNFPPRFSGLQFPNYSSELNVNALELDDSALYLCASSSTAIYGYTFGSGTRLTVV.

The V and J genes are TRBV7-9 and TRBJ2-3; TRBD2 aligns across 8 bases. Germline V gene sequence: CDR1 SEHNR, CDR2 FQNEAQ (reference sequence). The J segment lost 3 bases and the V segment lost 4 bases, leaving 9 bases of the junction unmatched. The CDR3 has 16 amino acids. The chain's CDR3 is CASSSGLAGSTDTQYF. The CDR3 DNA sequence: TGTGCCAGCAGCTCAGGCCTAGCGGGTTCGACAGATACGCAGTATTTT.

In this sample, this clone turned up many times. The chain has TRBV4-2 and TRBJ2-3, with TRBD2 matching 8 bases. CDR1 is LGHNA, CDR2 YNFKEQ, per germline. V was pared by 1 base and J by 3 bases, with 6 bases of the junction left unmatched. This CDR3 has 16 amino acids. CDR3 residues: CASSQVPGGQTDTQYF. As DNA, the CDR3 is TGTGCCAGCAGCCAAGTCCCGGGGGGGCAGACAGATACGCAGTATTTT.

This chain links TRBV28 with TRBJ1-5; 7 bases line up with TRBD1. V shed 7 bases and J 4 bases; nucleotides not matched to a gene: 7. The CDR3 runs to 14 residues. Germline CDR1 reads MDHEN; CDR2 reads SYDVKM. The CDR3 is CASNWDSWNQPQHF. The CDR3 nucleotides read TGTGCCAGCAATTGGGACAGTTGGAATCAGCCCCAGCATTTT.

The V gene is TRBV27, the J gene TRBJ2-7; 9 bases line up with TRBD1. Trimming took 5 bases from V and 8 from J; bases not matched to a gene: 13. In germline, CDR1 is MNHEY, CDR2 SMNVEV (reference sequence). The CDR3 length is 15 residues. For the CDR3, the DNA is TGTGCCAGCAGTCCCGGGACAGGGCCCGAATACAAGCAGTACTTC. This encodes CASSPGTGPEYKQYF.

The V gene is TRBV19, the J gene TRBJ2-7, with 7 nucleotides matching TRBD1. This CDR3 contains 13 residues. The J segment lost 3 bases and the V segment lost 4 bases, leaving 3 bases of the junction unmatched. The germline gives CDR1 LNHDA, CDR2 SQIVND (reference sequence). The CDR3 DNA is TGTGCCAGTAGTAAAGGGGGCCTCTACGAGCAGTACTTC. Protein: CASSKGGLYEQYF.